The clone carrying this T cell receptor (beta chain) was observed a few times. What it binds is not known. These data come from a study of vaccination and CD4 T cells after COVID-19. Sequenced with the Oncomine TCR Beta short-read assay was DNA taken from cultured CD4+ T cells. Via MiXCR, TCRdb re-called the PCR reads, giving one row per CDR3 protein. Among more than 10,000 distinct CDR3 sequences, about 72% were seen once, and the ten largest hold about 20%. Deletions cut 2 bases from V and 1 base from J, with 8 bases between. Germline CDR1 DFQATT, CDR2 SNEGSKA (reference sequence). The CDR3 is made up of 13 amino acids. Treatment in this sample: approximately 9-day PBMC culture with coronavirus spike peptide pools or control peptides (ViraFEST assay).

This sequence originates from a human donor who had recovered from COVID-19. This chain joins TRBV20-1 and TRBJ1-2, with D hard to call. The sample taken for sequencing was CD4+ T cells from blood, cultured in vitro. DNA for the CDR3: TGCAGTGCTAGATCTCCGGGTAACTATGGCTACACCTTC. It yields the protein CSARSPGNYGYTF.